These 16 T cell receptor beta chains were sequenced from one sample in a study of a mutant IDH1 vaccine in newly diagnosed glioma. What these receptors recognize is not known. Assay: immunoSEQ multiplex PCR; the TCRdb copy retains only in-frame clones and omits some. There are 20,000 to 30,000 clones in the sample; roughly 85% occur only once, and roughly 8% lies in the top ten. Time point noted: week 11, during vaccination. Doses comprised 300 ug of mutant IDH1 20-mer peptide each, plus topical imiquimod. This specimen was PBMCs, taken from a glioma patient whose treatment included an IDH1 peptide vaccine. Receptors originate from a middle-aged man with glioma.

The chain carries TRBV7-9 and TRBJ2-5, with TRBD2 identical over 16 bases. This CDR3 region has 17 residues. The J segment lost 4 bases and the V segment lost 5 bases, leaving 7 bases of the junction unmatched. Germline CDR1 SEHNR, CDR2 FQNEAQ (reference sequence). This CDR3 is CASSRGTSGREGETQYF. CDR3 in DNA: TGTGCCAGCAGCCGCGGGACTAGCGGGAGGGAGGGAGAGACCCAGTACTTC.

The V and J genes are TRBV27 and TRBJ2-6; TRBD1 or TRBD2 may be the D gene (5 bases each). CDR3 length equals 15 residues. Germline V CDR1 and CDR2: MNHEY, SMNVEV (reference sequence). With 6 bases removed from V and 4 bases from J, the gap between germline ends came to 13 bases. The CDR3 loop is CASRRGGTGANVLTF. CDR3 in DNA: TGTGCCAGCAGGCGTGGGGGAACAGGGGCCAACGTCCTGACTTTC.

The genes are TRBV18 and TRBJ2-3; perhaps D is TRBD1 or TRBD2 (5 bases each). The ends were cut back, 2 bases at V and 2 bases at J, with 11 bases in the middle. The CDR3 totals 15 residues. CDR1 and CDR2 from the germline V gene are KGHSH and LQKENI. CDR3 residues: CASSPGTPHTDTQYF. CDR3 sequence (DNA): TGTGCCAGCTCACCAGGGACCCCCCACACAGATACGCAGTATTTT.

The V gene is TRBV6-1, the J gene TRBJ1-5; no reliable D call. Trimming removed 6 bases at V and 9 bases at J, with 9 bases between. The V gene's germline CDR1 is MNHNS and CDR2 SASEGT. The CDR3 loop spans 11 amino acids. In nucleotides, the CDR3 is TGTGCCAGCAGCTATCCCGCGCCCCAGCATTTT. Translation gives CASSYPAPQHF.

This chain links TRBV18 with TRBJ2-2, with D hard to call. V gave up 0 bases and J gave up 0 bases, with 8 bases separating them. The CDR3 loop spans 16 amino acids. Looked up from germline, CDR1 is KGHSH and CDR2 is LQKENI. CDR3 region: CASSPPAASNTGELFF. CDR3 bases: TGTGCCAGCTCACCACCGGCGGCATCGAACACCGGGGAGCTGTTTTTT. The whole variable domain, filled in from reference TRBV18 and TRBJ2-2, reads NAGVMQNPRHLVRRRGQEARLRCSPMKGHSHVYWYRQLPEEGLKFMVYLQKENIIDESGMPKERFSAEFPKEGPSILRIQQVVRGDSAAYFCASSPPAASNTGELFFGEGSRLTVL.

V is TRBV11-2 and J is TRBJ1-4, with D hard to call. Trimming removed 1 base at V and 3 bases at J, with 9 bases between. The CDR3 runs 15 residues. Germline CDR1 is SGHAT and CDR2 is FQNNGV. DNA of the CDR3: TGTGCCAGCAGCTTAGTTCGGGGATCTAATGAAAAACTGTTTTTT. Translating it yields CASSLVRGSNEKLFF.

The gene calls are TRBV2 and TRBJ2-7; 9 bases are a match to TRBD1. Germline V lookup: CDR1 SNHLY, CDR2 FYNNEI. The CDR3 runs 13 residues. J was trimmed by 6 bases and V by 4 bases; bases with no gene match: 4. This chain's CDR3 is CASSGQGVIEQYF. DNA for the CDR3: TGTGCCAGCAGTGGACAGGGGGTGATCGAGCAGTACTTC.

This sequence joins TRBV19 and TRBJ1-5; 7 bases match TRBD1. In germline, CDR1 is LNHDA, CDR2 SQIVND (reference sequence). This CDR3 has 15 amino acids. V lost 7 bases and J lost 2; bases outside the gene matches: 8. As DNA, the CDR3 is TGTGCCAGTACTCCGACAGGGTTTCGCAATCAGCCCCAGCATTTT. It yields the protein CASTPTGFRNQPQHF.

V gene TRBV7-7 combines with J gene TRBJ2-2; D tentatively reads TRBD1 or TRBD2 (6 bases each). The CDR3 consists of 16 residues. V was clipped by 1 base and J by 7 bases, with 16 bases between them. Germline CDR1 SSHAT, CDR2 FNYEAQ (reference sequence). The CDR3: CASSLEPGAIDGELFF. As DNA, the CDR3 is TGTGCCAGCAGCTTAGAGCCGGGGGCTATCGACGGGGAGCTGTTTTTT.

This rearrangement joins TRBV19 to TRBJ1-1; no clear D gene. CDR1 is LNHDA, CDR2 SQIVND, per germline (reference sequence). The CDR3 length is 13 residues. V shed 5 bases and J shed 1 base, with 8 bases lying between them. The CDR3 bases are TGTGCCAGTAGTTACCGGGAGAACACTGAAGCTTTCTTT. This codes for CASSYRENTEAFF.

The chain recombines TRBV6-1 with TRBJ1-6; D is ambiguous. This CDR3 is 17 amino acids long. The V end was cut by 1 base, the J end by 4 bases, with 14 bases between. Germline loops: CDR1 MNHNS, CDR2 SASEGT. The CDR3 sequence: CASSEVAGPTYNSPLHF. The CDR3 DNA sequence: TGTGCCAGCAGTGAAGTCGCAGGACCCACATATAATTCACCCCTCCACTTT.

This chain links TRBV18 with TRBJ2-7, with 8 bases aligning to TRBD1. Germline V gene sequence: CDR1 KGHSH, CDR2 LQKENI. This CDR3 contains 15 residues. Trimming at V came to 3 bases and at J to 3 bases, leaving 7 bases not matched to a gene. The CDR3 loop is CASSPDRGLFYEQYV. CDR3 sequence (DNA): TGTGCCAGCTCACCCGACAGGGGTCTCTTCTACGAGCAGTACGTC.

The chain couples TRBV19 to TRBJ1-2; D is ambiguous. The V gene's germline CDR1 is LNHDA and CDR2 SQIVND (reference sequence). Trimming pared 1 base from V and 0 bases from J, leaving 6 bases between. CDR3 size: 14 residues. The CDR3 reads CASSIVRANYGYTF. CDR3 nucleotides: TGTGCCAGTAGTATAGTTCGGGCTAACTATGGCTACACCTTC.

The rearrangement uses TRBV5-1 and TRBJ2-2, with D possibly matching TRBD2 (5 bases). The germline CDR1 and CDR2 sequences are SGHRS and YFSETQ. Between the trimmed V and J ends, which lost 5 bases and 6 bases, there was a span of 17 bases. There are 15 residues in the CDR3. In DNA, the CDR3 is TGCGCCAGCAGAGACCGGACTCCCGCCTCCGGGGAGCTGTTTTTT. Its protein product is CASRDRTPASGELFF.

The chain uses TRBV5-1 and TRBJ2-7, with D unresolved. V lost 4 bases and J 5 bases, leaving 13 bases between the germline ends. Germline V gene data show CDR1 as SGHRS and CDR2 as YFSETQ. This CDR3 contains 13 residues. CDR3 region: CASSPGLDHEQYF. As DNA, the CDR3 is TGCGCCAGCAGCCCTGGGCTAGACCACGAGCAGTACTTC.

V gene TRBV5-6 combines with J gene TRBJ2-7, with D unresolved. With 1 base removed from V and 5 bases from J, the gap between germline ends came to 10 bases. From germline, CDR1 is SGHDT and CDR2 YYEEEE. This CDR3 contains 13 residues. The CDR3 DNA reads TGTGCCAGCAGCTTGTCGGGTATCCACGAGCAGTACGTC. Translated: CASSLSGIHEQYV.